This T cell receptor beta chain was captured by sequencing in a study of shared clonotypes between healthy human individuals. Study-level background: Donors had three CD4 naive, three CD4 memory, two CD8 naive and one CD8 memory plate apiece. Study results and limitations: Across a handful of donors, naive CD4 shared around 5.3%, naive CD8 under 4%, memory CD4 approximately 2.5%, memory CD8 0.4%.

Germline V CDR1 and CDR2: WSHSY, SAAADI. V was cut by 9 bases and J by 3 bases, with 15 bases left in between. CDR3 length equals 13 residues. The naive CD8 population came from CD45RO-negative cells selected for CCR7, without terminally differentiated effector memory CD45RA+ cells. A remark on this clone: Its antigen is unknown.

An approximately 220 ng quantity of DNA, tens of thousands of T cell genomes, went into the sorted-subset replicate PCRs. Only in-frame clones appear in the TCRdb table, and some are missing; sequencing was by immunoSEQ multiplex PCR. The data show about 1,800,000 clones, 85% to 95% seen once. The sequence was obtained from a young man in good health. The chain links TRBV10-2 to TRBJ2-7, with D perhaps being TRBD1 or TRBD2 (5 bases each). Material for sequencing was naive CD8+ T cells sorted from blood. The CDR3 sequence is CASLRDRSYEQYF. The CDR3 nucleotides read TGCGCCAGTCTCCGGGACCGAAGCTACGAGCAGTACTTC.